This T cell receptor (beta chain) originates from a study of shared clonotypes between healthy human individuals. The study ran the assay at deep level. The data were produced by immunoSEQ multiplex PCR, yet TCRdb's version contains in-frame clones alone and is incomplete. The sample records 2 million to 2.5 million clones, roughly 90% being singletons. V lost 4 bases and J lost 7, with 14 bases in between. The CDR3 has 14 amino acids. Germline CDR1 is LNHDA and CDR2 is SQIVND (reference sequence). The specimen sequenced was naive CD4+ T cells from PBMCs. Noted subset: CD45RA+ positively selected. The TCR originated in a man aged 18 to 35 in good health. Some clones in this sample may be carry-over from other donors' samples. The chain has TRBV19 and TRBJ2-1; a possible D gene is TRBD2 (6 bases). This CDR3 reads CASSSAAGRNEQFF. CDR3 DNA: TGTGCCAGTAGTAGCGCGGCGGGACGGAATGAGCAGTTCTTC.